This T cell receptor beta chain was observed in a study of OX40 agonist ivuxolimab in advanced cancers. Looking at the study overall: An agonistic human IgG2 monoclonal antibody against OX40 (CD134) was given. The eligibility criteria allowed prior anti-PD-1, anti-PD-L1 or anti-CTLA-4 therapy, and 40% had some.

Using immunoSEQ multiplex PCR, the repertoire was profiled, and TCRdb retains in-frame clones only, with some absent. The sample consists of under 70,000 clones, more than 80% of them appearing once. Germline V CDR1 and CDR2: ENHRY, SYGVKD. V shed 4 bases, J shed 2 bases, and the junction held 13 bases outside the gene matches. The CDR3 is 18 amino acids. This sequence joins TRBV10-3 and TRBJ2-3, with 9 bases lining up with TRBD2. This sequence was found in an adult with an advanced solid tumor such as melanoma, head and neck, liver or kidney cancer. The material was CD4+ or CD8+ T cells sorted from blood, obtained in a trial of the OX40 agonist ivuxolimab. In DNA, the CDR3 is TGTGCCATCAGTGGAGGTAGCGGGAGAGGGTGGGACACAGATACGCAGTATTTT. Translated: CAISGGSGRGWDTDTQYF.